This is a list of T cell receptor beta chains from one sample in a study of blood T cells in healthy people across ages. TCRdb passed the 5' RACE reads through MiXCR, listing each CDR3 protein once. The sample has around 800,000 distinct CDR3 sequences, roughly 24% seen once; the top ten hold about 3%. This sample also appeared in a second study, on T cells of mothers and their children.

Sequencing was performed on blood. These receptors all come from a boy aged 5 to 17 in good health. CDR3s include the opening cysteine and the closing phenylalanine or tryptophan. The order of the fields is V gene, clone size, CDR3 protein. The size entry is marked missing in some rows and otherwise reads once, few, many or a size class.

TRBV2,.,CASSKGTRPTQYF
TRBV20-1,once,CSASSDTSNYGYTF
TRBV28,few,CASSSLGSSYNSPLHF
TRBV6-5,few,CASTTRDSPYEQYF
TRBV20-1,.,CSARDRGGLGEKLFF
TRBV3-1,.,CASSQRGGSDTQYF
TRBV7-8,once,CASSLRATDPKGSYNEQFF
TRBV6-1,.,CASYQTNEKLFF
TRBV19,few,CASSIVDWGSSYNEQFF
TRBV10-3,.,CAISDLGQPQHF
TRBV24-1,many,CATSGSGSTNEKLFF
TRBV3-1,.,CASSAATGTGIEKLFF
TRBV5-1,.,CASSFRGQGRFTDTQYF